Following are 11 T cell receptor beta chains from one sample sequenced in a study of control samples from healthy donors and cancer patients (dated by TCRdb to the early 2020s). The library was generated by the immunoSEQ multiplex PCR assay. TCRdb limited this immuneACCESS table to in-frame rearrangements with V and J called. A share of clones is missing; checked studies link under half to unresolved V genes, and the rest is unexplained. The sample table records roughly 130,000 clones; around nine tenths of these occur just once. Jointly, the top ten make up roughly 3.2% of the sample. The sequencing input was blood. The origin of the receptors is a man aged 50-59 years in good health.

This chain connects TRBV3-1 (or the pseudogene TRBV3-2) to TRBJ1-4; 10 nucleotides match TRBD1. V lost 5 bases and J lost 8; bases outside the gene matches: 11. The V gene's germline CDR1 is LGHDT and CDR2 YNNKEL (reference sequence). This CDR3 comprises 16 residues. The CDR3 loop is CASSRRTGGGGEKLFF. Written as DNA, the CDR3 is TGTGCCAGCAGCAGACGGACAGGGGGTGGTGGAGAAAAACTGTTTTTT.

The V call is TRBV5-1, the J call TRBJ2-7, with D maybe TRBD1 (5 bases). Germline lookup yields CDR1 SGHRS and CDR2 YFSETQ. Trimming pared 2 bases from V and 3 bases from J, leaving 15 bases between. CDR3 length: 15 amino acids. The CDR3 coding sequence is TGCGCCAGCAGCTTAAATTTGGGGCCCAGCTACGAGCAGTACTTC. Its translation is CASSLNLGPSYEQYF.

V is TRBV2 and J is TRBJ1-4; 10 nucleotides match TRBD1. The CDR3 has 14 amino acids. Germline-derived CDR1 and CDR2 are SNHLY and FYNNEI. Trimming cost V 7 bases and J 6 bases; bases outside gene matches: 5. The CDR3 sequence is CASKWDRGDEKLFF. CDR3 DNA: TGTGCCAGCAAATGGGACAGGGGTGATGAAAAACTGTTTTTT.

The rearrangement links TRBV13 to TRBJ1-1, with D uncertain. CDR1 is PRHDT, CDR2 FYEKMQ, per germline (reference sequence). The CDR3 loop spans 15 amino acids. Trimming shortened V by 2 bases and J by 7 bases, and 17 bases separated the two germline ends. Here the CDR3 DNA reads TGTGCCAGCAGCTTAACGGGCGTACTCGGGGATGAAGCTTTCTTT. Translation: CASSLTGVLGDEAFF.

CDR3 sequence (DNA): TGTGCCGGGAGACAGGGAAGGAACACTGAAGCTTTCTTT. Protein sequence: CAGRQGRNTEAFF. The V call is TRBV6-5, the J call TRBJ1-1, with TRBD1 matching 7 bases. J lost 1 base, V lost 11 bases, and 7 bases had no gene match. Germline V gene lookup returns CDR1 MNHEY and CDR2 SVGAGI. CDR3 length: 13 residues.

The genes are TRBV5-4 and TRBJ2-3, with 10 bases fitting TRBD1. The length of the CDR3 is 15 residues. The V and J ends lost 4 bases and 1 base, in that order; junction bases with no gene match: 3. Germline V lookup: CDR1 SGHNT, CDR2 YYREEE (reference sequence). Here the CDR3 reads CASSIGTGGTDTQYF. CDR3 sequence (DNA): TGTGCCAGCAGCATCGGGACAGGGGGCACAGATACGCAGTATTTT. Drawing the rest from reference TRBV5-4 and TRBJ2-3, the complete variable domain is ETGVTQSPTHLIKTRGQQVTLRCSSQSGHNTVSWYQQALGQGPQFIFQYYREEENGRGNFPPRFSGLQFPNYSSELNVNALELDDSALYLCASSIGTGGTDTQYFGPGTRLTVL.

The rearrangement joins TRBV7-2 to TRBJ2-3; a possible D gene is TRBD1 (6 bases). Germline V gives CDR1 SGHTA, CDR2 FQGNSA. This CDR3 is built from 17 residues. Trimming took off 2 bases at V and 0 bases at J, with 15 bases between the two ends. For the CDR3, the DNA is TGTGCCAGCAGCTTATGGGCTACAGGGCCCAGCACAGATACGCAGTATTTT. As protein: CASSLWATGPSTDTQYF.

V and J are TRBV11-2 and TRBJ1-2; D is unresolved. CDR1 and CDR2 (germline): SGHAT, FQNNGV. The CDR3 consists of 15 residues. Trimming left V 0 bases short and J 2 bases short, with 10 bases between. CDR3 DNA: TGTGCCAGCAGCTTAGACTCCCTCGGGAACTATGGCTACACCTTC. This codes for CASSLDSLGNYGYTF.

The V call is TRBV12-5, the J call TRBJ1-5; possibly TRBD1 for D (5 bases). The CDR3 runs 14 residues. Germline assignment: CDR1 LGHNT and CDR2 FRNRAP. V lost 0 bases and J lost 5, with 8 bases in between. CDR3 DNA: TGTGCTAGTGGTTTGGTACTAGGGGATCAGCCCCAGCATTTT. It translates to CASGLVLGDQPQHF.

The rearrangement links TRBV21-1 to TRBJ1-1; the table assigns TRBD1, which was not confirmed against the DNA. TRBV21-1 is described as a pseudogene. This CDR3 has 18 residues. CDR3 in amino acids: CASSKVGGAEVGVAEAFF. CDR3 DNA sequence: TGTGCCAGCAGCAAAGTAGGGGGCGCCGAGGTTGGTGTTGCTGAAGCTTTCTTT.

The chain joins TRBV28 to TRBJ2-1, with 9 nucleotides matching TRBD2. The CDR3 is 15 amino acids. Germline loops: CDR1 MDHEN, CDR2 SYDVKM. With V trimmed by 3 bases and J by 6 bases, 6 bases remained unmatched. The CDR3 DNA sequence: TGTGCCAGCAGTTTTCCGGGGACTAGCAGCAATGAGCAGTTCTTC. Protein product: CASSFPGTSSNEQFF.